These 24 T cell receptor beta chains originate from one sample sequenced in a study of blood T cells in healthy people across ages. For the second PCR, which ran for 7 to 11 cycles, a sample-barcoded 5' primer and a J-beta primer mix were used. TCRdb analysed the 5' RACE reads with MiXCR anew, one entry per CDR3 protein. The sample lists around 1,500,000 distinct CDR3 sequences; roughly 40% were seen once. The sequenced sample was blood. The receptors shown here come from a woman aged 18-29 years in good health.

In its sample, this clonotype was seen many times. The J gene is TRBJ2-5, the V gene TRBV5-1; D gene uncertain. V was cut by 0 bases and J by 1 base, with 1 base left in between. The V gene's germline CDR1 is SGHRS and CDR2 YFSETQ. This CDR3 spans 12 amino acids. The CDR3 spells CASSLGQETQYF. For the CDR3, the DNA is TGCGCCAGCAGCTTGGGCCAAGAGACCCAGTACTTC.

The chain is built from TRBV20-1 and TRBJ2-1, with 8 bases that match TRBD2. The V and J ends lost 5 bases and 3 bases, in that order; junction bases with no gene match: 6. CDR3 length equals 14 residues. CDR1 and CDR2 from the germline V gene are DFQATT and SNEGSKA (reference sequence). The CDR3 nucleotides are TGCAGTGCTTCCGGCGGGGGGAACTACAATGAGCAGTTCTTC. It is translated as CSASGGGNYNEQFF.

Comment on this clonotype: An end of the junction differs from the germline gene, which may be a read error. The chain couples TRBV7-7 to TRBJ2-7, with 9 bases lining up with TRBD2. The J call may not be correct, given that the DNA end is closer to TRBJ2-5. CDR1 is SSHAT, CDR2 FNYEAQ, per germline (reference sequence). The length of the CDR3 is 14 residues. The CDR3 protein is CASSPTSGTETQYF. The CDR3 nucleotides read TGTGCTAGCAGCCCGACTAGCGGTACGGAGACCCAGTACTTC.

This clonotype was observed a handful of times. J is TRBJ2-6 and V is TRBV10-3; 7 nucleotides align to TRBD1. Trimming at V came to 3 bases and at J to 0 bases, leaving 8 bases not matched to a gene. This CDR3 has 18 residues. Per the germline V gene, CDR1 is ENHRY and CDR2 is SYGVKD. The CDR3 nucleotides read TGTGCCATCAGTGATGCCTACACAGGGGTCTCTGGGGCCAACGTCCTGACTTTC. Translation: CAISDAYTGVSGANVLTF.

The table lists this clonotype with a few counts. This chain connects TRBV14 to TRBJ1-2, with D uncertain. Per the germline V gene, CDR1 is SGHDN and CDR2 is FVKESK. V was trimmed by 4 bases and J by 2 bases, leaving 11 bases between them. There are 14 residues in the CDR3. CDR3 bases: TGTGCCAGCAGCCGGAGATTTGACAACTATGGCTACACCTTC. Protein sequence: CASSRRFDNYGYTF.

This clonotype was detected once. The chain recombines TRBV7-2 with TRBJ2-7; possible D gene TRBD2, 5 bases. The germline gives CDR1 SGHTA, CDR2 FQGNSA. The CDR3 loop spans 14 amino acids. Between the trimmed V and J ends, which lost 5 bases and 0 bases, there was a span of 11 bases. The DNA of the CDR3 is TGTGCCAGCAGCGTTAGCGAGACCTCCTACGAGCAGTACTTC. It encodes CASSVSETSYEQYF.

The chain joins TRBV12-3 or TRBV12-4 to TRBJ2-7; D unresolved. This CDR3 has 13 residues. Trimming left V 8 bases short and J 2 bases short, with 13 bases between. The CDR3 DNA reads TGTGCCAGCGGCCAAACTCAGGCCTACGAGCAGTACTTC. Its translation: CASGQTQAYEQYF.

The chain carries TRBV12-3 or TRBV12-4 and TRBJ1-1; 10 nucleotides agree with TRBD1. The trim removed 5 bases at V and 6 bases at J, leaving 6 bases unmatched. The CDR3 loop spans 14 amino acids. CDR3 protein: CASSKGQGKAEAFF. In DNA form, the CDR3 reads TGTGCCAGCAGTAAGGGACAGGGGAAGGCTGAAGCTTTCTTT.

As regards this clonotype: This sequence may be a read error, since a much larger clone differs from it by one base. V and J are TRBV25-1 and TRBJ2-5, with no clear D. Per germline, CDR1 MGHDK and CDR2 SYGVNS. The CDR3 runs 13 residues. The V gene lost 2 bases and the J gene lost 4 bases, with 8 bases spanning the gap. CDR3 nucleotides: TGTGCCAGCAGTGAAGTTCTACCAGAGACCCAGTACTTC. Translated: CASSEVLPETQYF. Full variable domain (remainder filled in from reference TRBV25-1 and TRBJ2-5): EADIYQTPRYLVIGTGKKITLECSQTMGHDKMYWYQQDPGMELHLIHYSYGVNSTEKGDLSSESTVSRIRTEHFPLTLESARPSHTSQYLCASSEVLPETQYFGPGTRLLVL.

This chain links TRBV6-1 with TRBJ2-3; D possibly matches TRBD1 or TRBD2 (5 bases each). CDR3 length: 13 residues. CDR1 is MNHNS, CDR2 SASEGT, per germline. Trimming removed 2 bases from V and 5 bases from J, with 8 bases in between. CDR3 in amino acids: CASSEFGGDTQYF. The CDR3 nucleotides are TGTGCCAGCAGTGAATTTGGGGGAGATACGCAGTATTTT.

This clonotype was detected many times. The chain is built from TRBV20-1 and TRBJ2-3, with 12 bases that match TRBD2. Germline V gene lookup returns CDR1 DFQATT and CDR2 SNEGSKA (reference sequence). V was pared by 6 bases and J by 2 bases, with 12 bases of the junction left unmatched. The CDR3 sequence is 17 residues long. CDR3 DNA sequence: TGCAGTGCCGAACCACTGACTAGCGGGAGCTTCACAGATACGCAGTATTTT. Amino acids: CSAEPLTSGSFTDTQYF.

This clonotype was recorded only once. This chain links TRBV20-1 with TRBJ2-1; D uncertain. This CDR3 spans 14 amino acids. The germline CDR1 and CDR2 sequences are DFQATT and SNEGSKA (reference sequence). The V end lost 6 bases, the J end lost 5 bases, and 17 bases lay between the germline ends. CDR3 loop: CSAPHPPFDNEQFF. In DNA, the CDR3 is TGCAGTGCCCCCCACCCTCCGTTTGACAATGAGCAGTTCTTC.

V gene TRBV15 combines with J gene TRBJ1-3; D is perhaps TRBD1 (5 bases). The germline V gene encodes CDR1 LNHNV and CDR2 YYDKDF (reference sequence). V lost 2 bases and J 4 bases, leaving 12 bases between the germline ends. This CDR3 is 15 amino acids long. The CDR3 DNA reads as TGTGCCACCAGCAGAAGCCAGGGATTCGGAAACACCATATATTTT. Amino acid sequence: CATSRSQGFGNTIYF.

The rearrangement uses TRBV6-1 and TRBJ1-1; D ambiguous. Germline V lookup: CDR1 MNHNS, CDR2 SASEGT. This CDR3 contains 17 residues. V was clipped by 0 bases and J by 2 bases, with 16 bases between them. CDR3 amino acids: CASSEASRVASNTEAFF. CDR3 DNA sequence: TGTGCCAGCAGTGAAGCGAGTCGCGTTGCTAGTAACACTGAAGCTTTCTTT.

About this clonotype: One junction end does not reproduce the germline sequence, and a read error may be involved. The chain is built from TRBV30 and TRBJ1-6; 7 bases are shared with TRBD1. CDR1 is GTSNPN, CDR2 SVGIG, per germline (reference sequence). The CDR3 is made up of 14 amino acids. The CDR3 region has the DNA TGTGCCTGGAGTGCCGACAGGGAGAATTCACCCCCCCACTTT. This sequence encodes CAWSADRENSPPHF. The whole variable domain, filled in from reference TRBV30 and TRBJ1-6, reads SQTIHQWPATLVQPVGSPLSLECTVEGTSNPNLYWYRQAAGRGLQLLFYSVGIGQISSEVPQNLSASRPQDRQFILSSKKLLLSDSGFYLCAWSADRENSPPHFGNGTRLTVT.

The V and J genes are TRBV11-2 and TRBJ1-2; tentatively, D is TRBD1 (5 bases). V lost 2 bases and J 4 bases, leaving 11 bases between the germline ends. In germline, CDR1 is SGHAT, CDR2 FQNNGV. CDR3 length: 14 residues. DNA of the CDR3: TGTGCCAGCAGCTTAATGGGGCCTTCCTATGGCTACACCTTC. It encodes CASSLMGPSYGYTF.

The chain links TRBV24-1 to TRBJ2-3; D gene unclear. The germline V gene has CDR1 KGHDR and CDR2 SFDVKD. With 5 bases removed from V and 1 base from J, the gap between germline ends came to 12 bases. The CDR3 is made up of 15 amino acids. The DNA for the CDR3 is TGTGCCACCAGTGCAAAAGGAGTTGGCACAGATACGCAGTATTTT. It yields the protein CATSAKGVGTDTQYF.

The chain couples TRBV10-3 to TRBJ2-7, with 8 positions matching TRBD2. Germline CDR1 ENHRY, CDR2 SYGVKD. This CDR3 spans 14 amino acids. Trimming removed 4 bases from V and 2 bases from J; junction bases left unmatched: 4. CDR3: CAISGSGATYEQYF. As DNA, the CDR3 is TGTGCCATCAGTGGTAGCGGGGCCACCTACGAGCAGTACTTC.

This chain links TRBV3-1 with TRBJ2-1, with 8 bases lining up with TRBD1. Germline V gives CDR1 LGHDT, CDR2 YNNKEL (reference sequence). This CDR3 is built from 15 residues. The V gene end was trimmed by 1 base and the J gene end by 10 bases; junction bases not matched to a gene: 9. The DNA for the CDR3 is TGTGCCAGCAGCCAAGGGGGGACAGGCTATGACGAGCAGTTCTTC. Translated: CASSQGGTGYDEQFF.

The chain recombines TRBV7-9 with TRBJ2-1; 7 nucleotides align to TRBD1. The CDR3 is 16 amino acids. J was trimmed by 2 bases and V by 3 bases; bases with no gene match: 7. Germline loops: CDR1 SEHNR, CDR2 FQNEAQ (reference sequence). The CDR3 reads CASSLGQSSTYNEQFF. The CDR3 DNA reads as TGTGCCAGCAGCTTGGGACAGTCGTCAACCTACAATGAGCAGTTCTTC. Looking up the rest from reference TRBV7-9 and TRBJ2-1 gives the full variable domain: DTGVSQNPRHKITKRGQNVTFRCDPISEHNRLYWYRQTLGQGPEFLTYFQNEAQLEKSRLLSDRFSAERPKGSFSTLEIQRTEQGDSAMYLCASSLGQSSTYNEQFFGPGTRLTVL.

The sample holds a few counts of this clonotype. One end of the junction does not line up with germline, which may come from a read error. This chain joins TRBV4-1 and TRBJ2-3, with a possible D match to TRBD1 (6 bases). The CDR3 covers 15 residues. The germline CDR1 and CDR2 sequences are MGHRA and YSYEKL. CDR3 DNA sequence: TGCGTCAGCAGCCAGGGTCAGGGGAGCACAGATACGCAGTATTTT. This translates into CVSSQGQGSTDTQYF.

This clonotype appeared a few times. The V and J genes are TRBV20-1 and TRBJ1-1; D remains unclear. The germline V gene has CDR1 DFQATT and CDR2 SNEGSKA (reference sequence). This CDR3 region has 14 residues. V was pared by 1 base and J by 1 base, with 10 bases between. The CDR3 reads CSARVVAGNTEAFF. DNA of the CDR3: TGCAGTGCTAGAGTAGTGGCGGGGAACACTGAAGCTTTCTTT.

The CDR3 region has the DNA TGTGCCAGCAGCTCTACCTCCGGCGGGCGTGAAAAACTGTTTTTT. Residues: CASSSTSGGREKLFF. J is TRBJ1-4 and V is TRBV7-6, with no clear D. The CDR3 consists of 15 residues. CDR1 and CDR2 from the germline V gene are SGHVS and FNYEAQ. V lost 4 bases to trimming and J lost 7 bases, with 16 bases between them.

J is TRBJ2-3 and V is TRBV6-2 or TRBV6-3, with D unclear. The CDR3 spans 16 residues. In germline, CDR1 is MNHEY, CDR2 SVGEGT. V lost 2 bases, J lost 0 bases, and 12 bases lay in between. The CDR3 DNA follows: TGTGCCAGCAGTTACCTCCTAAGCCTTAGCACAGATACGCAGTATTTT. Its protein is CASSYLLSLSTDTQYF.